This record looks at one TCR beta chain sequence and its context. Its antigen is still unknown. Germline CDR1 reads SGHDT; CDR2 reads YYEEEE. V dropped 1 base and J dropped 7; count of bases not matched to a gene: 7. The CDR3 extends over 15 amino acids. A single record per CDR3 protein comes from TCRdb applying MiXCR to the 5' RACE reads. The data hold some 270,000 distinct CDR3 sequences, with 18% observed a single time. The data belong to a study of CD8 T cells in ankylosing spondylitis. Findings and caveats of the study: Disease-linked clones displayed a CD8+ phenotype and appeared relatively rarely in peripheral blood.

This receptor was taken from a male donor with ankylosing spondylitis or in good health (not recorded which). Sequenced: blood, either unsorted or a sorted T cell fraction (not recorded which). The chain links TRBV5-6 to TRBJ2-1, with 8 bases matching TRBD2. The CDR3, as DNA: TGTGCCAGCAGCTTGCTCCTAGCGGGCAGTAATGAGCAGTTCTTC. Translated, it gives CASSLLLAGSNEQFF.